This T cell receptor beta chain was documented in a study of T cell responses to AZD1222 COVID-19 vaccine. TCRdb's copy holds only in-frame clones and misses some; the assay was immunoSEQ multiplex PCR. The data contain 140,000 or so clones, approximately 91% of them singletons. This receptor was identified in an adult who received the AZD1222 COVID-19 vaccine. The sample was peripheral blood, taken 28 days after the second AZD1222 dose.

CDR3: CASSQQGSPQDIQYF. Written as DNA, the CDR3 is TGCGCCAGCAGCCAACAGGGATCTCCTCAGGACATTCAGTACTTC. V usage is TRBV5-1 and J usage is TRBJ2-4; tentatively, D is TRBD1 (6 bases). Germline values: CDR1 SGHRS, CDR2 YFSETQ. Trimming stripped 4 bases from V and 8 bases from J, with 19 bases between. The CDR3 runs 15 residues.